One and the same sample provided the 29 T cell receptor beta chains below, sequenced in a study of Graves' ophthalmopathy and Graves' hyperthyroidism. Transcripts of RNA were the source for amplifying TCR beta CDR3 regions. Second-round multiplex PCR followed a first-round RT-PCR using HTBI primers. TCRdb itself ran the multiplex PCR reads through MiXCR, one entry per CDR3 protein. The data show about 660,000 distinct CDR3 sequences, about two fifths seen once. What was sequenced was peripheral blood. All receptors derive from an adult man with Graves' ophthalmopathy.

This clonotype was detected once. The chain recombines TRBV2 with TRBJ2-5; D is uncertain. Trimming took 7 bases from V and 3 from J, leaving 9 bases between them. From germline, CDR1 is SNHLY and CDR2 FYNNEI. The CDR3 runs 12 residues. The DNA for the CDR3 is TGTGCCAGCATGGGCAGCGAAGAGACCCAGTACTTC. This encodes CASMGSEETQYF.

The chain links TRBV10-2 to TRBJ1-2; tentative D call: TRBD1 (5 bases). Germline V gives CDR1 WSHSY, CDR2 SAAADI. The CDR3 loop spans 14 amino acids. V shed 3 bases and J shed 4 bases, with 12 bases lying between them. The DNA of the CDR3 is TGCGCCAGCAGTGACTGGCAGGGTGCCTATGGCTACACCTTC. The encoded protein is CASSDWQGAYGYTF.

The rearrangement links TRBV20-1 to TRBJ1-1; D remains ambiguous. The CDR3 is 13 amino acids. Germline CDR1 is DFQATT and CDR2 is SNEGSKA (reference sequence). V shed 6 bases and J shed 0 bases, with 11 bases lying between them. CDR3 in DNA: TGCAGTGCCCAGACGCCGATGAACACTGAAGCTTTCTTT. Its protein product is CSAQTPMNTEAFF.

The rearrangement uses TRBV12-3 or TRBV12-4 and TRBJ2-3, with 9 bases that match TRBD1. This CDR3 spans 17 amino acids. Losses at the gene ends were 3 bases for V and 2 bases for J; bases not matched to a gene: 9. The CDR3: CASSFRQGVVNTDTQYF. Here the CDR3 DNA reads TGTGCCAGCAGTTTTCGACAGGGGGTTGTAAACACAGATACGCAGTATTTT.

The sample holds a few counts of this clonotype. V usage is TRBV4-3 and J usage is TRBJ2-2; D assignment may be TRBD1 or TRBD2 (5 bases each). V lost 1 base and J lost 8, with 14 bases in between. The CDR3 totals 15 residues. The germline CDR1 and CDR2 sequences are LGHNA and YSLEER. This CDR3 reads CASSQVVGVQGELFF. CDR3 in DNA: TGCGCCAGCAGCCAAGTGGTGGGGGTTCAAGGGGAGCTGTTTTTT.

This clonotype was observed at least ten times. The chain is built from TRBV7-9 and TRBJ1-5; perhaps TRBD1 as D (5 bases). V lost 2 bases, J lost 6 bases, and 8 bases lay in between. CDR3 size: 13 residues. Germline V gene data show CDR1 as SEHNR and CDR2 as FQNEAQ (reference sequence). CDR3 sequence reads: CASSLMGGQPQHF. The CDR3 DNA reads TGTGCCAGCAGCTTAATGGGGGGTCAGCCCCAGCATTTT.

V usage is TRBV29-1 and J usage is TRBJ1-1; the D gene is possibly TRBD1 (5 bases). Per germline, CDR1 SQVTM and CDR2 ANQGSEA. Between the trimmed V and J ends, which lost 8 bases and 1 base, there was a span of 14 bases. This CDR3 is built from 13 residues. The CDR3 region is CSSRDTGNTEAFF. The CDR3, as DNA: TGCAGCAGCCGAGATACAGGGAACACTGAAGCTTTCTTT.

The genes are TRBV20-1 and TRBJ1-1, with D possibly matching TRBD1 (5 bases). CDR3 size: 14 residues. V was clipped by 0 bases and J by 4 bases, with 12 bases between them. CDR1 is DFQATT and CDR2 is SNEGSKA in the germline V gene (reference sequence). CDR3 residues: CSARDLGGGTEAFF. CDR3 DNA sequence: TGCAGTGCTAGAGATTTGGGTGGGGGCACTGAAGCTTTCTTT.

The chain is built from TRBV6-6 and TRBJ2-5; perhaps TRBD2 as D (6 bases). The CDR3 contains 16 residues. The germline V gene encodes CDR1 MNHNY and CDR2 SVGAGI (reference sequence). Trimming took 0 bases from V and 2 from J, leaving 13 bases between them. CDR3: CASSYSGGMTQETQYF. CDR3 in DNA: TGTGCCAGCAGTTACTCGGGGGGAATGACTCAAGAGACCCAGTACTTC.

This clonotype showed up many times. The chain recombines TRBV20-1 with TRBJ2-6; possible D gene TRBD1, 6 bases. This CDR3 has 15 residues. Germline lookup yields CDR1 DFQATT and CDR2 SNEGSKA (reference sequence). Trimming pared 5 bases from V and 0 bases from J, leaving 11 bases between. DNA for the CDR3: TGCAGTGCTCGGACAGTTTCCTCTGGGGCCAACGTCCTGACTTTC. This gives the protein CSARTVSSGANVLTF.

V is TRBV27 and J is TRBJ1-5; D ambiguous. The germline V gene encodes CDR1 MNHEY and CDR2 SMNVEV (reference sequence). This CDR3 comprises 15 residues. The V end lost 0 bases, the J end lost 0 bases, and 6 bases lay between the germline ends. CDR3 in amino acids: CASSLSFPSNQPQHF. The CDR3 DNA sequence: TGTGCCAGCAGTTTATCGTTTCCTAGCAATCAGCCCCAGCATTTT.

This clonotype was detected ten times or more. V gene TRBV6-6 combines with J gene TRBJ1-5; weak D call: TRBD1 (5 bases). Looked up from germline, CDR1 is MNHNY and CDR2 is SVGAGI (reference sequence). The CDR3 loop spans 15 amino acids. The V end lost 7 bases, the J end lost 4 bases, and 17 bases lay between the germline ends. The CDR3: CASTYTGTVNQPQHF. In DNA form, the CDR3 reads TGTGCCAGCACTTATACTGGGACGGTGAATCAGCCCCAGCATTTT.

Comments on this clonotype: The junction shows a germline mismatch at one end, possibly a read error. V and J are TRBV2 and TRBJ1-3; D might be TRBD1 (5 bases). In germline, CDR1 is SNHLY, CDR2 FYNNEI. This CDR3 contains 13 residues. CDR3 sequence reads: CAWISGAGNAIYF. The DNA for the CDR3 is TGTGCCTGGATCAGTGGGGCTGGAAACGCCATATATTTT.

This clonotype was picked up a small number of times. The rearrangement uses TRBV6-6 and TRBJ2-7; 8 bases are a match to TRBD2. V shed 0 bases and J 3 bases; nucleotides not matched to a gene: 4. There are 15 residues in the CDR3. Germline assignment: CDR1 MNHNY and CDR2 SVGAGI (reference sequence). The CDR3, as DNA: TGTGCCAGCAGTTACTCAACGGCGGGGGGCTACGAGCAGTACTTC. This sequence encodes CASSYSTAGGYEQYF.

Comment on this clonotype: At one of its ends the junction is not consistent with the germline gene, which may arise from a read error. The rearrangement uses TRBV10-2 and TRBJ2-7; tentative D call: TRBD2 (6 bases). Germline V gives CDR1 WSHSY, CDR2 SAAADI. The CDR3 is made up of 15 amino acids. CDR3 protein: CACSATSGTLYEQYF. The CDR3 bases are TGCGCCTGCAGTGCTACATCCGGGACTCTGTACGAGCAGTACTTC.

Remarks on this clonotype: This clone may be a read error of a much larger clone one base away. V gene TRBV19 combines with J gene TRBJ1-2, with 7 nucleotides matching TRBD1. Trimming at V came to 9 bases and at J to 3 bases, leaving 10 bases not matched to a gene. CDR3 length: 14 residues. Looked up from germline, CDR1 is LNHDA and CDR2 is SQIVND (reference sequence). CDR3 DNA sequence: TGTGCCAGCAGTTTAGTCGACAGGGACTATGGCTACACCTTC. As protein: CASSLVDRDYGYTF.

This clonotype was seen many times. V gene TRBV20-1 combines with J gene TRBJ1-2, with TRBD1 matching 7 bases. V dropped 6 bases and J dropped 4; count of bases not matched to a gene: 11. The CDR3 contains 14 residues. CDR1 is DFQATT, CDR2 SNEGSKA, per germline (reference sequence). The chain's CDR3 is CSADPSDRIYGYTF. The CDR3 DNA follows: TGCAGTGCGGATCCGTCGGACAGGATCTATGGCTACACCTTC.

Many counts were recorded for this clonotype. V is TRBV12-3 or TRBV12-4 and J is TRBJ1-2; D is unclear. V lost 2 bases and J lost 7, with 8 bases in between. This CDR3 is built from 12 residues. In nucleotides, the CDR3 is TGTGCCAGCAGTTTATGGGTTAGTGGCTACACCTTC. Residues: CASSLWVSGYTF.

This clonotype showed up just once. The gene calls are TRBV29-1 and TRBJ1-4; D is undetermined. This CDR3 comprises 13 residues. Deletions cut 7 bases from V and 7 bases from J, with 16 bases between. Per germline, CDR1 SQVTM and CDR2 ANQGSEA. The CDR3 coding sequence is TGCAGCGACGGGTCTCCAGCAAGTGAAAAACTGTTTTTT. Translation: CSDGSPASEKLFF. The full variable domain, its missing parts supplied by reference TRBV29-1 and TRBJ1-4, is SAVISQKPSRDICQRGTSLTIQCQVDSQVTMMFWYRQQPGQSLTLIATANQGSEATYESGFVIDKFPISRPNLTFSTLTVSNMSPEDSSIYLCSDGSPASEKLFFGSGTQLSVL.

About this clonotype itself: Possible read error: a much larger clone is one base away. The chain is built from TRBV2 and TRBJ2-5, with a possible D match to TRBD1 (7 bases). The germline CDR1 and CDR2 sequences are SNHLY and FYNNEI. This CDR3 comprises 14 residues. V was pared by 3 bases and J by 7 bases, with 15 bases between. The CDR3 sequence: CASSDQGVGGTQYF. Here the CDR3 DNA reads TGTGCCAGCAGTGACCAGGGGGTGGGGGGGACCCAGTACTTC.

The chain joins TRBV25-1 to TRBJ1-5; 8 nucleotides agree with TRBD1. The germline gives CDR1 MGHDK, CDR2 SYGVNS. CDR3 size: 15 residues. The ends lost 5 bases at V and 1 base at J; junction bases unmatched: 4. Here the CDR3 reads CASSYGQGSNQPQHF. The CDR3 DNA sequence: TGTGCCAGCAGTTATGGACAGGGAAGCAATCAGCCCCAGCATTTT.

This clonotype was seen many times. CDR3 DNA sequence: TGTGCCAGCAGCTTCCGGGACGGCATTAGCAATCAGCCCCAGCATTTT. This translates into CASSFRDGISNQPQHF. The rearrangement uses TRBV7-8 and TRBJ1-5; possibly TRBD1 for D (5 bases). This CDR3 spans 16 amino acids. Germline CDR1 SGHVS, CDR2 FQNEAQ. Trimming took 3 bases from V and 0 from J, leaving 12 bases between them.

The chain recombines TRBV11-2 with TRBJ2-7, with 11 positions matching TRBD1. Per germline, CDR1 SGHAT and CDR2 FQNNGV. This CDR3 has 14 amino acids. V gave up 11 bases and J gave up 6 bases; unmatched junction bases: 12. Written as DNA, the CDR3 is TGTGCCTGGAGTACCTGGACAGGGGGCTCCGAGCAGTACTTC. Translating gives CAWSTWTGGSEQYF.

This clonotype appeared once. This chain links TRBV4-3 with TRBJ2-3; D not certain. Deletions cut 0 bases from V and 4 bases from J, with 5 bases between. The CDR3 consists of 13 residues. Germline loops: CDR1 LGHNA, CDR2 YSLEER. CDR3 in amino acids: CASSQDVPDTQYF. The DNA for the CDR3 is TGCGCCAGCAGCCAAGATGTCCCAGATACGCAGTATTTT.

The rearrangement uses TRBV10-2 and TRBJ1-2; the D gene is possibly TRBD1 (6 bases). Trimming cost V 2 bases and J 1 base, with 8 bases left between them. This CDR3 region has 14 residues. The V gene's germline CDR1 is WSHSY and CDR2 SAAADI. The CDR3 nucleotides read TGCGCCAGCAGTGAGGCAGGGGATAACTATGGCTACACCTTC. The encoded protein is CASSEAGDNYGYTF.

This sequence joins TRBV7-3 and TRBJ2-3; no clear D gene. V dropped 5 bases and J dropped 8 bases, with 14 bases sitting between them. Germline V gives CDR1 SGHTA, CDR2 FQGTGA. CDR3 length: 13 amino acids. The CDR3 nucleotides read TGTGCCAGCAGCCTACGGCTCGAGAGTACGCAGTATTTT. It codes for CASSLRLESTQYF. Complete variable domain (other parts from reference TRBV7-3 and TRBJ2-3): GAGVSQTPSNKVTEKGKYVELRCDPISGHTALYWYRQSLGQGPEFLIYFQGTGAADDSGLPNDRFFAVRPEGSVSTLKIQRTERGDSAVYLCASSLRLESTQYFGPGTRLTVL.

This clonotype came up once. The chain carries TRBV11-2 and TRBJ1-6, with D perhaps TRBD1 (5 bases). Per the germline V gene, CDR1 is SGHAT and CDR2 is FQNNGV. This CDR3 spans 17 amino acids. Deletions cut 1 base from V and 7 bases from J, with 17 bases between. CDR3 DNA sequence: TGTGCCAGCAGCTTAGTGGCCGGGGGTACGGAGAATTCACCCCTCCACTTT. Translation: CASSLVAGGTENSPLHF.

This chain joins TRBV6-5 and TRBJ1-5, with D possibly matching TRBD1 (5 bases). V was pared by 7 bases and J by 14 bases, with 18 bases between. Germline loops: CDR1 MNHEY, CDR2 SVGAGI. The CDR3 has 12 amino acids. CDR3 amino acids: CASTYLGGGEHF. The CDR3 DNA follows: TGTGCCAGCACCTACCTGGGGGGAGGGGAGCATTTT.

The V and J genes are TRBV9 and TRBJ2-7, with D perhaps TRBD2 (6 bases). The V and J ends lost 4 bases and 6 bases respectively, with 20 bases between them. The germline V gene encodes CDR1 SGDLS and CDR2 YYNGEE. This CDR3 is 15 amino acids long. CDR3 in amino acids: CASSPLGQSGVEQYF. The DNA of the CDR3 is TGTGCCAGCAGCCCCTTGGGCCAATCGGGGGTCGAGCAGTACTTC.